This T cell receptor (beta chain) was observed in a study of T cells in Graves' hyperthyroidism and ophthalmopathy. Trimming took 8 bases from V and 3 from J, leaving 11 bases between them. The V gene's germline CDR1 is SGHAT and CDR2 FQDESV (reference sequence). The CDR3 runs 12 residues. RNA transcripts provided the source from which TCR beta CDR3 regions were amplified. HTBI primers were used for first-round RT-PCR of the TCR CDR3. MiXCR, run by TCRdb on the multiplex PCR reads, gives a single entry per CDR3 protein. The repertoire consists of roughly 500,000 distinct CDR3 sequences, with roughly 13% occurring once and the leading ten covering less than 6%. This clonotype has a count of ten or more.

The source is a woman aged 25 to 39 with Graves' hyperthyroidism that later progressed to Graves' ophthalmopathy. V usage is TRBV11-1 and J usage is TRBJ2-7; D gene uncertain. Sequenced: blood. The CDR3 loop reads CASASTGYEQYF. The CDR3 region has the DNA TGTGCCAGCGCCTCGACGGGCTACGAGCAGTACTTC. The full variable domain, in which reference TRBV11-1 and TRBJ2-7 provide the parts outside the CDR3, is EAEVAQSPRYKITEKSQAVAFWCDPISGHATLYWYRQILGQGPELLVQFQDESVVDDSQLPKDRFSAERLKGVDSTLKIQPAELGDSAMYLCASASTGYEQYFGPGTRLTVT.